This entry lists 15 T cell receptor beta chains sequenced from one sample in a study of blood T cell repertoires in COVID-19. The data were produced by immunoSEQ multiplex PCR, yet TCRdb's version contains in-frame clones alone and is incomplete. The table lists about 130,000 clones, around 70% of them singletons. Sequenced: peripheral blood. Receptor source: a man of 80 years or more with COVID-19, enrolled during active disease.

The chain carries TRBV5-1 and TRBJ2-2; no clear D. There are 14 residues in the CDR3. CDR1 SGHRS and CDR2 YFSETQ come from the germline V gene. Trimming pared 0 bases from V and 5 bases from J, leaving 8 bases between. The CDR3 loop is CASSLDSGTGELFF. CDR3 DNA: TGCGCCAGCAGCTTGGACTCCGGGACCGGGGAGCTGTTTTTT.

In DNA, the CDR3 is TGTGCCAGCAGCTCAATCTCGACTAGCGGCGAGCGGTCCTACAATGAGCAGTTCTTC. It codes for CASSSISTSGERSYNEQFF. The chain joins TRBV7-9 to TRBJ2-1; 9 bases align to TRBD2. After removal of 4 bases from V and 1 base from J, the junction contained 14 bases not matched to a gene. Germline loops: CDR1 SEHNR, CDR2 FQNEAQ (reference sequence). This CDR3 is built from 19 residues.

This clone was detected only once. The chain combines TRBV6-5 with TRBJ2-7, with D perhaps TRBD2 (5 bases). V lost 6 bases, J lost 0 bases, and 15 bases lay in between. Germline V gives CDR1 MNHEY, CDR2 SVGAGI. The CDR3 is 15 amino acids. The CDR3 region is CASREQDGNSYEQYF. The CDR3 region has the DNA TGTGCCAGCAGAGAGCAGGACGGGAACTCCTACGAGCAGTACTTC.

The J gene is TRBJ2-5, the V gene TRBV24-1; 9 positions agree with TRBD2. This CDR3 is 20 amino acids long. Per germline, CDR1 KGHDR and CDR2 SFDVKD. J lost 4 bases, V lost 5 bases, and 22 bases had no gene match. The CDR3 loop is CATSGDTPASGTLQRETQYF. The CDR3 region has the DNA TGTGCCACCAGTGGTGATACTCCGGCTAGCGGGACCCTTCAGCGAGAGACCCAGTACTTC.

In nucleotides, the CDR3 is TGCGCCAGCAGCTTGGGAGGGGCGGGAGGGCCGGAGACCCAGTACTTC. Its protein is CASSLGGAGGPETQYF. This rearrangement joins TRBV5-1 to TRBJ2-5; 9 bases fit TRBD2. V shed 0 bases, J shed 5 bases, and the junction held 8 bases outside the gene matches. Germline CDR1 reads SGHRS; CDR2 reads YFSETQ. This CDR3 contains 16 residues. Together with reference TRBV5-1 and TRBJ2-5, the CDR3 gives the full variable domain: KAGVTQTPRYLIKTRGQQVTLSCSPISGHRSVSWYQQTPGQGLQFLFEYFSETQRNKGNFPGRFSGRQFSNSRSEMNVSTLELGDSALYLCASSLGGAGGPETQYFGPGTRLLVL.

This chain uses TRBV18 with TRBJ2-7; TRBD1 matches at 8 bases. The germline V gene encodes CDR1 KGHSH and CDR2 LQKENI. Germline trimming cut 6 bases from V and 0 bases from J; bases unmatched to any gene: 4. The CDR3 contains 14 residues. CDR3 region: CASSRDRLSYEQYF. The CDR3 DNA sequence: TGTGCCAGCTCGCGGGACAGGCTCTCCTACGAGCAGTACTTC.

This rearrangement joins TRBV6-5 to TRBJ1-4; possible D gene TRBD1, 6 bases. Trimming took off 5 bases at V and 10 bases at J, with 14 bases between the two ends. Germline values: CDR1 MNHEY, CDR2 SVGAGI. The CDR3 length is 13 residues. The CDR3 protein is CASSNGEGGKLFF. CDR3 nucleotides: TGTGCCAGCAGTAATGGGGAAGGGGGAAAACTGTTTTTT.

In its sample, this clone was seen a few times. The chain uses TRBV2 and TRBJ1-3; 10 bases agree with TRBD1. CDR3 length equals 13 residues. Germline loops: CDR1 SNHLY, CDR2 FYNNEI. V shed 6 bases and J 11 bases; nucleotides not matched to a gene: 7. CDR3 region: CASRQDRGTAIYF. CDR3 in DNA: TGTGCCAGCAGGCAGGACAGGGGGACGGCCATATATTTT.

This clone was found a few times. This chain connects TRBV10-3 to TRBJ2-1; 8 nucleotides match TRBD1. The CDR3 contains 11 residues. Germline CDR1 ENHRY, CDR2 SYGVKD. The V gene end was trimmed by 8 bases and the J gene end by 8 bases; junction bases not matched to a gene: 2. The CDR3 loop is CAIGTGYEQFF. The CDR3 DNA reads TGTGCCATCGGGACAGGTTATGAGCAGTTCTTC.

For the CDR3, the DNA is TGTGCCAGCAGCTTACAGGGGAGAACTAGCGGGAGGGGGCGGGAGACCCAGTACTTC. This codes for CASSLQGRTSGRGRETQYF. V and J are TRBV7-2 and TRBJ2-5; 13 nucleotides align to TRBD2. CDR3 length: 19 amino acids. Trimming removed 2 bases from V and 5 bases from J; junction bases left unmatched: 14. Looked up from germline, CDR1 is SGHTA and CDR2 is FQGNSA.

This clone was observed a handful of times. The V and J genes are TRBV5-4 and TRBJ2-7; 8 bases are a match to TRBD1. The CDR3 is 13 amino acids. V lost 5 bases to trimming and J lost 5 bases; unmatched junction nucleotides: 6. Germline assignment: CDR1 SGHNT and CDR2 YYREEE (reference sequence). This CDR3 is CASSSQGADEQYF. The CDR3 bases are TGTGCCAGCAGTTCGCAGGGGGCCGACGAGCAGTACTTC.

V is TRBV6-1 and J is TRBJ2-7; a weak D match, TRBD1 (5 bases). Germline V gives CDR1 MNHNS, CDR2 SASEGT. The CDR3 runs to 14 residues. V lost 1 base and J lost 2, with 9 bases in between. In nucleotides, the CDR3 is TGTGCCAGCAGTGAAGGGCCAGGGACCTACGAGCAGTACTTC. As protein: CASSEGPGTYEQYF.

This chain uses TRBV2 with TRBJ1-6; 7 bases are a match to TRBD1. V was pared by 0 bases and J by 6 bases, with 2 bases of the junction left unmatched. CDR1 is SNHLY, CDR2 FYNNEI, per germline. The CDR3 totals 15 residues. CDR3 sequence reads: CASSEAGQVNSPLHF. In DNA, the CDR3 is TGTGCCAGCAGTGAAGCTGGACAGGTTAATTCACCCCTCCACTTT. The complete variable domain, with remaining parts taken from reference TRBV2 and TRBJ1-6, reads EPEVTQTPSHQVTQMGQEVILRCVPISNHLYFYWYRQILGQKVEFLVSFYNNEISEKSEIFDDQFSVERPDGSNFTLKIRSTKLEDSAMYFCASSEAGQVNSPLHFGNGTRLTVT.

The V and J genes are TRBV28 and TRBJ2-7, with TRBD1 matching 7 bases. V lost 5 bases and J lost 1; bases outside the gene matches: 8. The CDR3 covers 15 residues. CDR1 and CDR2 (germline): MDHEN, SYDVKM. This CDR3 is CASSVLGQDSYEQYF. In DNA form, the CDR3 reads TGTGCCAGCAGTGTCCTTGGACAGGATTCCTACGAGCAGTACTTC.

The rearrangement uses TRBV5-4 and TRBJ1-3; 9 bases map to TRBD1. The CDR3 is 16 residues long. CDR1 is SGHNT, CDR2 YYREEE, per germline (reference sequence). With V trimmed by 3 bases and J by 4 bases, 8 bases remained unmatched. For the CDR3, the DNA is TGTGCCAGCAGCTCCGGGACAGGGAAGCGGGGAAACACCATATATTTT. Its protein product is CASSSGTGKRGNTIYF. Full variable domain (rest looked up from reference TRBV5-4 and TRBJ1-3): ETGVTQSPTHLIKTRGQQVTLRCSSQSGHNTVSWYQQALGQGPQFIFQYYREEENGRGNFPPRFSGLQFPNYSSELNVNALELDDSALYLCASSSGTGKRGNTIYFGEGSWLTVV.